This TCR beta chain was retrieved from a study of blood T cell repertoires in COVID-19. The germline CDR1 and CDR2 sequences are SGHAT and FQDESV (reference sequence). This CDR3 region has 13 residues. The trim removed 5 bases at V and 5 bases at J, leaving 3 bases unmatched. Only in-frame clones appear in the TCRdb table, and some are missing; sequencing was by immunoSEQ multiplex PCR. This sample has roughly 240,000 clones, with 86% found just once. Sequenced input: peripheral blood. V and J are TRBV11-1 and TRBJ2-5, with 9 bases identical to TRBD1. The receptor's source is a woman older than 75 with COVID-19, enrolled during active disease. The chain's CDR3 is CASSPGQGETQYF. CDR3 nucleotide sequence: TGTGCCAGCAGCCCCGGACAGGGGGAGACCCAGTACTTC.